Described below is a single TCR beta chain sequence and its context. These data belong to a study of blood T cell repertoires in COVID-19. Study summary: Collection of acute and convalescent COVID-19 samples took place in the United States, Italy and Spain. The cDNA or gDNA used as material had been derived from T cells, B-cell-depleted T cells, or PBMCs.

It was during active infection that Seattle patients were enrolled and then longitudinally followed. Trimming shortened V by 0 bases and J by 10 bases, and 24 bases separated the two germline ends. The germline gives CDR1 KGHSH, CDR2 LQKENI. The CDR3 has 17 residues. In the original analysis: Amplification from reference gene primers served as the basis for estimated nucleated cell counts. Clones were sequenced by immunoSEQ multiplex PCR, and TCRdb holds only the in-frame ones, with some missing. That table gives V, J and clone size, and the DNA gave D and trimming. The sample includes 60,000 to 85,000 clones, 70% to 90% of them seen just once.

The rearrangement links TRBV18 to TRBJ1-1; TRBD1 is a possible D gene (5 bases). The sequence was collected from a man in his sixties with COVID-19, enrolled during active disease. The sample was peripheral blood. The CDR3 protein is CASSPPGREDRLRRAFF. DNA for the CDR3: TGTGCCAGCTCACCACCTGGCAGGGAAGATCGGTTACGTAGAGCTTTCTTT.